The rows below give T cell receptor beta chains drawn from one sample of a study of beta chain features in type 1 diabetes. Measured with immunoSEQ multiplex PCR; TCRdb has only the in-frame clones, and not every one. Among 50,000 to 70,000 clones listed, roughly half were seen once. Sequencing input: Tregs from blood. The receptors originated from a woman aged 40-49 years with type 1 diabetes. CDR3s include the opening cysteine and the closing phenylalanine or tryptophan. Fields, in order: V gene, D gene, J gene, CDR3 protein. D genes are given only for firm matches.

v_gene: TRBV5-1; d_gene: NA; j_gene: TRBJ2-5; CDR3aa: CASSRQVPTLQETQYF
v_gene: TRBV7-2; d_gene: NA; j_gene: TRBJ2-5; CDR3aa: CASSFQGIGRGETQYF
v_gene: TRBV27; d_gene: TRBD1; j_gene: TRBJ1-1; CDR3aa: CASRPGQGAFTEAFF
v_gene: TRBV7-9; d_gene: NA; j_gene: TRBJ1-3; CDR3aa: CASSLPAGGSGNTIYF
v_gene: TRBV9; d_gene: TRBD2; j_gene: TRBJ2-5; CDR3aa: CASSVGASGRTETQYF
v_gene: TRBV5-1; d_gene: NA; j_gene: TRBJ2-7; CDR3aa: CASSFNFPGHLYEQYF
v_gene: TRBV4-3; d_gene: NA; j_gene: TRBJ1-2; CDR3aa: CASSVRGGPIGGYTF
v_gene: TRBV29-1; d_gene: TRBD2; j_gene: TRBJ2-5; CDR3aa: CSGRREGTQYF
v_gene: TRBV10-3; d_gene: TRBD2; j_gene: TRBJ2-7; CDR3aa: CAISGTSSYEQYF
v_gene: TRBV10-2; d_gene: NA; j_gene: TRBJ2-1; CDR3aa: CASSLTRVEQFF
v_gene: TRBV7-6; d_gene: TRBD2; j_gene: TRBJ2-5; CDR3aa: CASSLVRTSGYQETQYF
v_gene: TRBV6-5; d_gene: NA; j_gene: TRBJ2-7; CDR3aa: CASSYSGSPYEQYF
v_gene: TRBV30; d_gene: NA; j_gene: TRBJ1-5; CDR3aa: CAWSFEADQPQHF
v_gene: TRBV28; d_gene: NA; j_gene: TRBJ1-1; CDR3aa: CASSPDSIEAFF
v_gene: TRBV14; d_gene: TRBD2; j_gene: TRBJ2-1; CDR3aa: CASSRTSGSRWYNEQFF
v_gene: TRBV6-6; d_gene: TRBD2; j_gene: TRBJ2-7; CDR3aa: CASRPTSGKSYEQYF
v_gene: TRBV7-2; d_gene: TRBD1; j_gene: TRBJ1-1; CDR3aa: CASSRRTGGPNTEAFF
v_gene: TRBV28; d_gene: TRBD2; j_gene: TRBJ2-2; CDR3aa: CASSPGGSPTGELFF
v_gene: TRBV7-9; d_gene: NA; j_gene: NA; CDR3aa: CASSYEVGAYEQYF
v_gene: TRBV28; d_gene: NA; j_gene: TRBJ2-3; CDR3aa: CASSPGFTDTQYF
v_gene: TRBV28; d_gene: NA; j_gene: NA; CDR3aa: CASMELASPYEQYF
v_gene: TRBV7-2; d_gene: NA; j_gene: TRBJ2-7; CDR3aa: CASSFTGIRSEQYF
v_gene: TRBV27; d_gene: TRBD1; j_gene: TRBJ1-1; CDR3aa: CASSLLTGDTEAFF
v_gene: TRBV7-2; d_gene: NA; j_gene: TRBJ2-1; CDR3aa: CASRRLGGMDEQFF
v_gene: TRBV4-2; d_gene: NA; j_gene: TRBJ2-3; CDR3aa: CASSQEQRGQGDTQYF
v_gene: TRBV4-1; d_gene: NA; j_gene: TRBJ1-2; CDR3aa: CASSPGTYGYTF
v_gene: TRBV28; d_gene: NA; j_gene: TRBJ1-5; CDR3aa: CASTPQLGRQPQHF
v_gene: TRBV28; d_gene: TRBD1; j_gene: TRBJ1-2; CDR3aa: CASNISGGRGYTF
v_gene: TRBV28; d_gene: TRBD2; j_gene: TRBJ2-7; CDR3aa: CASSLLAGGREQYF
v_gene: TRBV4-2; d_gene: NA; j_gene: TRBJ1-1; CDR3aa: CASSQDWAGREAFF
v_gene: TRBV5-1; d_gene: NA; j_gene: TRBJ1-1; CDR3aa: CASSLDRLMNTEAFF
v_gene: TRBV29-1; d_gene: NA; j_gene: TRBJ2-5; CDR3aa: CSVEERSETQYF
v_gene: TRBV7-9; d_gene: NA; j_gene: TRBJ1-2; CDR3aa: CASSLGEDGYTF
v_gene: TRBV5-1; d_gene: NA; j_gene: TRBJ1-1; CDR3aa: CASTRDSQAFF
v_gene: TRBV4-3; d_gene: NA; j_gene: TRBJ1-2; CDR3aa: CASSQVHPGNYGYTF
v_gene: TRBV10-3; d_gene: TRBD2; j_gene: TRBJ2-2; CDR3aa: CAISMTSGTGTGELFF